The 21 T cell receptor beta chains below come from one sample, sequenced in a study of a mutant IDH1 vaccine in newly diagnosed glioma. Assay used: immunoSEQ multiplex PCR; TCRdb lists only in-frame clones, some missing. The sample includes tens of thousands of clones, over 70% of them seen just once. Time point denoted: week 47, end of study. Alongside topical imiquimod, each dose of vaccine comprised 300 ug of mutant IDH1 20-mer peptide. Antigens for these TCRs are unknown. Sequenced here: PBMCs, sampled from a glioma patient whose treatment included an IDH1 peptide vaccine. These receptors came from a man aged 50-59 years with glioma.

This chain joins TRBV30 and TRBJ1-2, with D perhaps matching TRBD1 (5 bases). This CDR3 contains 12 residues. Between the trimmed V and J ends, which lost 3 bases and 6 bases, there was a span of 11 bases. From germline, CDR1 is GTSNPN and CDR2 SVGIG (reference sequence). The CDR3 DNA sequence: TGTGCCTGGAGCAGGGATCTGCATGGCTACACCTTC. Protein sequence: CAWSRDLHGYTF.

This clone was picked up one time. The CDR3 loop is CASSYLSIHPAGELFF. CDR3 DNA sequence: TGTGCCAGCAGTTACCTATCCATACACCCGGCCGGGGAGCTGTTTTTT. The chain has TRBV6-5 and TRBJ2-2; unclear D gene. CDR3 length: 16 amino acids. Germline V gene data show CDR1 as MNHEY and CDR2 as SVGAGI. Trimming pared 2 bases from V and 6 bases from J, leaving 16 bases between.

The chain employs TRBV2 and TRBJ1-1; D uncertain. The CDR3 sequence is 13 residues long. Trimming stripped 8 bases from V and 1 base from J, with 11 bases between. The germline V gene has CDR1 SNHLY and CDR2 FYNNEI. The CDR3 spells CASRRSGNTEAFF. The CDR3, as DNA: TGTGCCAGCCGCCGTTCGGGGAACACTGAAGCTTTCTTT.

The V call is TRBV5-4, the J call TRBJ2-7; D is possibly TRBD2 (5 bases). Germline V gene sequence: CDR1 SGHNT, CDR2 YYREEE (reference sequence). V was cut by 8 bases and J by 6 bases, with 21 bases left in between. This CDR3 spans 14 amino acids. The CDR3: CASTRTGRKGEQYF. The CDR3 DNA reads TGTGCCAGTACTAGGACGGGCAGGAAGGGCGAGCAGTACTTC.

This rearrangement joins TRBV5-6 to TRBJ2-7; 7 bases match TRBD1. The CDR3 extends over 12 amino acids. Germline V gene lookup returns CDR1 SGHDT and CDR2 YYEEEE. After removal of 1 base from V and 6 bases from J, the junction contained 1 base not matched to a gene. This CDR3 is CASSLPGGEQYF. CDR3 nucleotides: TGTGCCAGCAGCTTGCCAGGGGGCGAGCAGTACTTC.

The rearrangement links TRBV10-3 to TRBJ1-2; D is possibly TRBD1 (6 bases). Germline lookup yields CDR1 ENHRY and CDR2 SYGVKD. The CDR3 contains 14 residues. Between the trimmed V and J ends, which lost 4 bases and 6 bases, there was a span of 15 bases. The CDR3, as DNA: TGTGCCATCAGTGCGCCGAACAGGGTGGATGGCTACACCTTC. Amino acid sequence: CAISAPNRVDGYTF.

The rearrangement uses TRBV29-1 and TRBJ2-1; the D gene is possibly TRBD1 (5 bases). The length of the CDR3 is 13 residues. Trimming pared 6 bases from V and 0 bases from J, leaving 9 bases between. Germline V gene lookup returns CDR1 SQVTM and CDR2 ANQGSEA. The CDR3 is CSVMTVSYNEQFF. In nucleotides, the CDR3 is TGCAGCGTCATGACAGTCTCCTACAATGAGCAGTTCTTC.

The table lists this clone with a few counts. The rearrangement uses TRBV4-1 and TRBJ1-2; no clear D gene. Germline V gene lookup returns CDR1 MGHRA and CDR2 YSYEKL. This CDR3 has 15 amino acids. The V end lost 0 bases, the J end lost 8 bases, and 16 bases lay between the germline ends. CDR3 residues: CASSQELRPRGGYTF. CDR3 sequence (DNA): TGCGCCAGCAGCCAAGAACTTCGACCACGAGGAGGCTACACCTTC.

This clone was detected a few times. This chain connects TRBV11-2 to TRBJ2-1; 10 bases match TRBD2. V gave up 7 bases and J gave up 9 bases; unmatched junction bases: 9. CDR3 size: 14 residues. Looked up from germline, CDR1 is SGHAT and CDR2 is FQNNGV. DNA for the CDR3: TGTGCCAGCAATCCGGGACTAGCGCTGAGTGAGCAGTTCTTC. Translation: CASNPGLALSEQFF.

CDR3 region: CASSRLPHDTGELFF. The CDR3 nucleotides are TGTGCCAGCAGCCGTTTGCCGCACGACACCGGGGAGCTGTTTTTT. The chain uses TRBV7-2 and TRBJ2-2, with D uncertain. Germline loops: CDR1 SGHTA, CDR2 FQGNSA. V gave up 5 bases and J gave up 3 bases, with 13 bases separating them. The CDR3 runs 15 residues.

This rearrangement joins TRBV5-5 to TRBJ2-7; weak D call: TRBD1 (5 bases). The V end was cut by 2 bases, the J end by 2 bases, with 11 bases between. In germline, CDR1 is SGHKS, CDR2 YYEKEE (reference sequence). The CDR3 length is 14 residues. Here the CDR3 reads CASSFFQGAYEQYF. For the CDR3, the DNA is TGTGCCAGCAGCTTCTTTCAGGGTGCCTACGAGCAGTACTTC.

This clone was observed a few times. The gene calls are TRBV30 and TRBJ1-1; D is ambiguous. Trimming took off 0 bases at V and 5 bases at J, with 10 bases between the two ends. The CDR3 consists of 13 residues. The germline V gene has CDR1 GTSNPN and CDR2 SVGIG (reference sequence). CDR3 coding DNA: TGTGCCTGGAGTGTGCTCCCGGGGACTGAAGCTTTCTTT. As protein: CAWSVLPGTEAFF.

V usage is TRBV18 and J usage is TRBJ2-2, with a possible D match to TRBD1 (5 bases). CDR3 length: 13 residues. With 6 bases removed from V and 6 bases from J, the gap between germline ends came to 11 bases. Germline CDR1 is KGHSH and CDR2 is LQKENI. The CDR3 DNA is TGTGCCAGCTCGCAACAGGAATCCGGGGAGCTGTTTTTT. Its protein is CASSQQESGELFF. The full variable domain, completed using reference TRBV18 and TRBJ2-2, is NAGVMQNPRHLVRRRGQEARLRCSPMKGHSHVYWYRQLPEEGLKFMVYLQKENIIDESGMPKERFSAEFPKEGPSILRIQQVVRGDSAAYFCASSQQESGELFFGEGSRLTVL.

J is TRBJ2-3 and V is TRBV7-9, with D perhaps TRBD1 (5 bases). The germline gives CDR1 SEHNR, CDR2 FQNEAQ (reference sequence). The ends were cut back, 4 bases at V and 2 bases at J, with 10 bases in the middle. CDR3 length equals 14 residues. The CDR3 DNA reads as TGTGCCAGCAGCTACAAGGACAACACAGATACGCAGTATTTT. It yields the protein CASSYKDNTDTQYF.

V usage is TRBV9 and J usage is TRBJ2-3; D call uncertain. Trimming removed 4 bases at V and 0 bases at J, with 15 bases between. CDR1 is SGDLS and CDR2 is YYNGEE in the germline V gene. This CDR3 is built from 16 residues. The CDR3 sequence is CASSLTTRASTDTQYF. For the CDR3, the DNA is TGTGCCAGCAGCCTAACGACTCGAGCTAGCACAGATACGCAGTATTTT. The full variable domain, its missing parts supplied by reference TRBV9 and TRBJ2-3, is DSGVTQTPKHLITATGQRVTLRCSPRSGDLSVYWYQQSLDQGLQFLIQYYNGEERAKGNILERFSAQQFPDLHSELNLSSLELGDSALYFCASSLTTRASTDTQYFGPGTRLTVL.

The rearrangement joins TRBV19 to TRBJ1-4, with a weak D call TRBD1 (5 bases). The CDR3 totals 14 residues. Deletions cut 7 bases from V and 5 bases from J, with 14 bases between. Germline CDR1 reads LNHDA; CDR2 reads SQIVND (reference sequence). The DNA for the CDR3 is TGTGCCAGTAACCCATGGGGCGTGAATGAAAAACTGTTTTTT. Amino acids: CASNPWGVNEKLFF. The full variable domain, its missing parts supplied by reference TRBV19 and TRBJ1-4, is DGGITQSPKYLFRKEGQNVTLSCEQNLNHDAMYWYRQDPGQGLRLIYYSQIVNDFQKGDIAEGYSVSREKKESFPLTVTSAQKNPTAFYLCASNPWGVNEKLFFGSGTQLSVL.

The rearrangement links TRBV27 to TRBJ2-7, with D possibly called TRBD1 or TRBD2 (5 bases each). Germline CDR1 and CDR2: MNHEY and SMNVEV (reference sequence). Between the trimmed V and J ends, which lost 0 bases and 3 bases, there was a span of 12 bases. There are 15 residues in the CDR3. The CDR3 DNA follows: TGTGCCAGCAGTTTATCTCCCGGGGCCAACTACGAGCAGTACTTC. This translates into CASSLSPGANYEQYF.

J is TRBJ2-2 and V is TRBV4-1; 7 bases align to TRBD1. CDR3 length equals 14 residues. Germline V CDR1 and CDR2: MGHRA, YSYEKL. The V gene end was trimmed by 6 bases and the J gene end by 6 bases; junction bases not matched to a gene: 7. This CDR3 is CASRVYTGAGELFF. The CDR3 DNA is TGCGCCAGCAGGGTTTACACAGGGGCCGGGGAGCTGTTTTTT.

The CDR3 sequence: CSVPQGQGKTEAFF. CDR3 in DNA: TGCAGCGTTCCTCAAGGACAGGGTAAAACTGAAGCTTTCTTT. V usage is TRBV29-1 and J usage is TRBJ1-1, with 8 nucleotides matching TRBD1. Germline V gives CDR1 SQVTM, CDR2 ANQGSEA. The CDR3 extends over 14 amino acids. Trimming at V came to 5 bases and at J to 5 bases, leaving 10 bases not matched to a gene.

Only a few counts were recorded for this clone. The V and J genes are TRBV7-2 and TRBJ1-1; D may be TRBD1 (6 bases). Germline CDR1 and CDR2: SGHTA and FQGNSA. The CDR3 totals 15 residues. Trimming removed 1 base at V and 1 base at J, with 10 bases between. The CDR3 loop is CASSLVGGANTEAFF. CDR3 nucleotides: TGTGCCAGCAGCTTAGTCGGGGGGGCGAACACTGAAGCTTTCTTT.

The V gene is TRBV9, the J gene TRBJ1-1, with D possibly being TRBD1 (5 bases). CDR1 SGDLS and CDR2 YYNGEE come from the germline V gene. V shed 0 bases and J shed 2 bases, with 14 bases lying between them. The CDR3 has 16 amino acids. As DNA, the CDR3 is TGTGCCAGCAGCGTAGACCCCCTAGGGGATAACACTGAAGCTTTCTTT. This encodes CASSVDPLGDNTEAFF.